Sequencing of this TCR beta chain was carried out in a study of regulatory T cells in long-lasting Graves disease. Findings and limits, study-wide: Rather than thyroid tissue, only peripheral blood underwent study.

The CDR3 consists of 16 residues. From germline, CDR1 is LNHNV and CDR2 YYDKDF (reference sequence). The V end was cut by 1 base, the J end by 2 bases, with 13 bases between. Time point given: newly diagnosed GD, antithyroid drugs for less than 3 months. RNA extracted from PBMCs served as the sequencing template. Researchers made TCR beta libraries by using iRepertoire HTBI primers and running Arm-PCR on CDR3 regions. Using its own MiXCR run on the multiplex PCR reads, TCRdb lists one record per CDR3 protein. Found here are a few hundred thousand distinct CDR3 sequences, 18% of them singletons; the top ten hold 22%. In regard to this clonotype: Its antigen is still unknown.

The source was peripheral blood mononuclear cells (PBMCs), collected at new diagnosis, from a patient treated with antithyroid drugs. The V gene is TRBV15, the J gene TRBJ2-3, with D possibly matching TRBD1 (5 bases). The origin of this receptor is a female donor with Graves disease. CDR3 loop: CATSRGRVSVTDTQYF. In nucleotides, the CDR3 is TGTGCCACCAGCAGAGGCAGGGTTTCCGTCACAGATACGCAGTATTTT.